This T cell receptor (beta chain) was observed in a study of neurological immune-mediated disorders. V was clipped by 3 bases and J by 8 bases, with 16 bases between them. The length of the CDR3 is 13 residues. The germline V gene encodes CDR1 SQVTM and CDR2 ANQGSEA. The cDNA was synthesized by means of template-switch 5'RACE, which was carried out with 10-nucleotide random UMIs. Sequencing runs each generated in excess of 160 million TCR-beta sequences derived from 15-18 subjects. TCRdb re-called the 5' RACE reads through MiXCR, storing one row per CDR3 protein. The sample has under 50,000 distinct CDR3 sequences, 10% to 15% seen once; the top ten hold 3.5% to 5.5%. Time point here: longitudinal time-point 2. Unsorted libraries were prepared from 2 million PBMCs held at -80 C.

The source is a male donor with HTLV-1-associated myelopathy (HAM/TSP). Specimen: PBMCs. The chain carries TRBV29-1 and TRBJ1-1, with D uncertain. The CDR3 DNA reads as TGCAGCGTTGATAAAGGCCTCCCAGGAGAAGCTTTCTTT. Translation: CSVDKGLPGEAFF.